A single sample gave rise to the 21 T cell receptor beta chains below, sequenced in a study of cytomegalovirus exposure and HLA in healthy donors. Primers for the PCR totalled 60 Vbeta and 13 Jbeta. Clones were read by immunoSEQ multiplex PCR, and TCRdb kept only the in-frame ones, dropping some. Of some 110,000 clones detected, roughly 80% appear once; the ten largest clones hold around 23%. The sample comprised PBMCs. These receptors all stem from a man between 25 and 39 years old in good health and CMV-seropositive.

The J gene is TRBJ2-5, the V gene TRBV30; the match to TRBD2 covers 10 bases. The V gene end was trimmed by 0 bases and the J gene end by 5 bases; junction bases not matched to a gene: 12. This CDR3 is 17 amino acids long. Per the germline V gene, CDR1 is GTSNPN and CDR2 is SVGIG (reference sequence). As DNA, the CDR3 is TGTGCCTGGAGTGTACGGGGGAGAGCGGGGGGGCGGGAGACCCAGTACTTC. This translates into CAWSVRGRAGGRETQYF.

The genes are TRBV5-8 and TRBJ1-1; D may be TRBD1 (5 bases). Deletions cut 4 bases from V and 3 bases from J, with 28 bases between. The V gene's germline CDR1 is SGHTS and CDR2 YDEGEE. The length of the CDR3 is 19 residues. The CDR3 DNA follows: TGTGCCAGCAGCCGGCCGGAGGGGCGCGTCTTCCCGTCGGACACTGAAGCTTTCTTT. This sequence encodes CASSRPEGRVFPSDTEAFF.

The chain employs TRBV19 and TRBJ1-2, with 9 nucleotides matching TRBD1. This CDR3 contains 15 residues. With V trimmed by 1 base and J by 5 bases, 5 bases remained unmatched. Looked up from germline, CDR1 is LNHDA and CDR2 is SQIVND (reference sequence). The CDR3 DNA follows: TGTGCCAGTAGTATAGCGGGGACAGGGAATTATGGCTACACCTTC. Translating gives CASSIAGTGNYGYTF.

This clone was found a few times. The V call is TRBV7-9, the J call TRBJ2-4, with 9 bases that match TRBD1. The J segment lost 8 bases and the V segment lost 1 base, leaving 3 bases of the junction unmatched. The CDR3 has 14 amino acids. Germline lookup yields CDR1 SEHNR and CDR2 FQNEAQ (reference sequence). CDR3 protein: CASSLVGQGDIQYF. The CDR3 DNA is TGTGCCAGCAGCTTAGTGGGACAGGGAGACATTCAGTACTTC.

The rearrangement links TRBV7-9 to TRBJ2-1; 14 nucleotides line up with TRBD2. This CDR3 region has 16 residues. The V gene's germline CDR1 is SEHNR and CDR2 FQNEAQ (reference sequence). The trim removed 3 bases at V and 9 bases at J, leaving 7 bases unmatched. The CDR3 DNA is TGTGCCAGCAGCTTCTGGACTAGCGGGAGGATTGGTGAGCAGTTCTTC. This sequence encodes CASSFWTSGRIGEQFF.

This rearrangement joins TRBV5-1 to TRBJ2-3, with 12 bases that match TRBD2. Germline CDR1 reads SGHRS; CDR2 reads YFSETQ. This CDR3 region has 16 residues. Trimming removed 3 bases from V and 4 bases from J; junction bases left unmatched: 6. The DNA for the CDR3 is TGCGCCAGCAGCTCCCTACTAGCGGGAGGAGCAGATACGCAGTATTTT. This sequence encodes CASSSLLAGGADTQYF. Full variable domain (rest looked up from reference TRBV5-1 and TRBJ2-3): KAGVTQTPRYLIKTRGQQVTLSCSPISGHRSVSWYQQTPGQGLQFLFEYFSETQRNKGNFPGRFSGRQFSNSRSEMNVSTLELGDSALYLCASSSLLAGGADTQYFGPGTRLTVL.

This chain joins TRBV11-1 and TRBJ2-7, with D possibly matching TRBD1 (5 bases). The germline V and J ends were trimmed by 8 bases and 0 bases, with 8 bases remaining between them. Looked up from germline, CDR1 is SGHAT and CDR2 is FQDESV (reference sequence). The CDR3 has 12 residues. The DNA for the CDR3 is TGTGCCAGCTCGACAGCCTCCTACGAGCAGTACGTC. Protein sequence: CASSTASYEQYV.

The chain couples TRBV6-4 to TRBJ2-7, with 11 bases aligning to TRBD2. From germline, CDR1 is MRHNA and CDR2 SNTAGT. V lost 0 bases, J lost 5 bases, and 0 bases stayed unmatched. The CDR3 is made up of 14 amino acids. The CDR3 here is CASSDSTSGNEQYV. The CDR3, as DNA: TGTGCCAGCAGTGACTCGACTAGCGGGAACGAGCAGTACGTC.

The chain employs TRBV5-1 and TRBJ2-5; 9 bases are a match to TRBD2. The length of the CDR3 is 15 residues. Germline V CDR1 and CDR2: SGHRS, YFSETQ. Trimming removed 0 bases from V and 2 bases from J; junction bases left unmatched: 2. CDR3 residues: CASSLGLAAQETQYF. In DNA, the CDR3 is TGCGCCAGCAGCTTGGGACTAGCGGCTCAAGAGACCCAGTACTTC.

The chain joins TRBV18 to TRBJ1-5, with 7 bases identical to TRBD1. Germline lookup yields CDR1 KGHSH and CDR2 LQKENI. CDR3 size: 16 residues. Germline trimming cut 4 bases from V and 2 bases from J; bases unmatched to any gene: 8. CDR3 nucleotide sequence: TGTGCCAGCTCACGGGACAGCCTCATTCGCAATCAGCCCCAGCATTTT. Translation gives CASSRDSLIRNQPQHF.

This clone was observed once. The chain recombines TRBV5-6 with TRBJ2-7; 7 bases are shared with TRBD2. Per the germline V gene, CDR1 is SGHDT and CDR2 is YYEEEE. This CDR3 is 13 amino acids long. Losses at the gene ends were 5 bases for V and 2 bases for J; bases not matched to a gene: 4. The CDR3 DNA is TGTGCCAGCAGTCGGCGGGGGACCTACGAGCAGTACTTC. Translation: CASSRRGTYEQYF.

In this sample, this clone turned up a few times. CDR3 DNA sequence: TGTGCCAGCAGTGTCATTAGCGGGATCAGCTACAATGAGCAGTTCTTC. Translation: CASSVISGISYNEQFF. This sequence joins TRBV7-8 and TRBJ2-1, with 8 bases matching TRBD2. From germline, CDR1 is SGHVS and CDR2 FQNEAQ. V trimming: 6 bases; J trimming: 3 bases; junction bases outside the gene matches: 10. The CDR3 is made up of 16 amino acids.

The V gene is TRBV28, the J gene TRBJ2-4, with TRBD1 as a possible D gene (6 bases). Germline V gene sequence: CDR1 MDHEN, CDR2 SYDVKM. V was pared by 2 bases and J by 0 bases, with 29 bases between. The CDR3 is 22 amino acids. As DNA, the CDR3 is TGTGCCAGCAGTTTAGATATAACAGGGTGGAAAGGCGGACCTCTAGCCAAAAACATTCAGTACTTC. This codes for CASSLDITGWKGGPLAKNIQYF. The variable domain in full, completed from reference TRBV28 and TRBJ2-4, reads DVKVTQSSRYLVKRTGEKVFLECVQDMDHENMFWYRQDPGLGLRLIYFSYDVKMKEKGDIPEGYSVSREKKERFSLILESASTNQTSMYLCASSLDITGWKGGPLAKNIQYFGAGTRLSVL.

A remark on this clone: At one of its ends the junction is not consistent with the germline gene, which may arise from a read error. The V and J genes are TRBV7-9 and TRBJ1-2; D uncertain. CDR1 SEHNR and CDR2 FQNEAQ come from the germline V gene (reference sequence). The CDR3 is 14 amino acids. CDR3 DNA: TGTTCCAGCAGCTTAGCGGCTTTTAACTATGGCTACACCTTC. The encoded protein is CSSSLAAFNYGYTF.

This clone was observed a handful of times. The chain links TRBV29-1 to TRBJ2-5; the match to TRBD1 covers 7 bases. The V and J ends lost 4 bases and 1 base, in that order; junction bases with no gene match: 3. Germline V gene data show CDR1 as SQVTM and CDR2 as ANQGSEA. This CDR3 region has 13 residues. The CDR3 nucleotides are TGCAGCGTTGCTGGACAGGCCCAAGAGACCCAGTACTTC. Its translation: CSVAGQAQETQYF. The whole variable domain, filled in from reference TRBV29-1 and TRBJ2-5, reads SAVISQKPSRDICQRGTSLTIQCQVDSQVTMMFWYRQQPGQSLTLIATANQGSEATYESGFVIDKFPISRPNLTFSTLTVSNMSPEDSSIYLCSVAGQAQETQYFGPGTRLLVL.

The CDR3 sequence is CASSPVGGSDEQFF. Written as DNA, the CDR3 is TGTGCCAGCAGCCCGGTTGGGGGGAGCGATGAGCAGTTCTTC. The V call is TRBV9, the J call TRBJ2-1; tentative D call: TRBD2 (6 bases). This CDR3 has 14 amino acids. Germline V gives CDR1 SGDLS, CDR2 YYNGEE. Deletions cut 4 bases from V and 8 bases from J, with 16 bases between.

This clone has just a few counts. This chain joins TRBV5-4 and TRBJ2-6; no firm D call. Looked up from germline, CDR1 is SGHNT and CDR2 is YYREEE (reference sequence). V lost 4 bases to trimming and J lost 4 bases, with 15 bases between them. This CDR3 region has 16 residues. The CDR3 here is CASSPASGSGANVLTF. The CDR3 nucleotides are TGTGCCAGCAGCCCAGCGTCCGGCTCCGGGGCCAACGTCCTGACTTTC.

As to this clone: An end of the junction differs from the germline gene, which may be a read error. V gene TRBV28 combines with J gene TRBJ2-7; weak D call: TRBD2 (7 bases). CDR1 is MDHEN and CDR2 is SYDVKM in the germline V gene. The CDR3 contains 11 residues. The CDR3 protein is CASSDGGTTSF. CDR3 sequence (DNA): TGTGCCAGCAGCGACGGGGGGACAACATCCTTC.

The V and J genes are TRBV11-2 and TRBJ2-7; unclear D gene. Trimming took 5 bases from V and 3 from J, leaving 11 bases between them. This CDR3 contains 13 residues. Per germline, CDR1 SGHAT and CDR2 FQNNGV. For the CDR3, the DNA is TGTGCCAGCAGCCCCGCGTTCGTCTACGAGCAGTACTTC. Encoded protein: CASSPAFVYEQYF.

The rearrangement uses TRBV4-1 and TRBJ2-1; D perhaps matches TRBD2 (5 bases). Trimming cost V 0 bases and J 2 bases, with 14 bases left between them. Germline lookup yields CDR1 MGHRA and CDR2 YSYEKL. This CDR3 has 17 residues. The CDR3 is CASSQELPPGAYNEQFF. In DNA form, the CDR3 reads TGCGCCAGCAGCCAAGAGCTCCCTCCCGGGGCCTACAATGAGCAGTTCTTC.

This clone was observed a handful of times. The chain couples TRBV5-1 to TRBJ1-1, with 9 positions matching TRBD1. From germline, CDR1 is SGHRS and CDR2 YFSETQ. The CDR3 sequence is 14 residues long. The V segment lost 0 bases and the J segment 6 bases; nucleotides outside the gene matches: 3. CDR3 bases: TGCGCCAGCAGCTTGGGACAGGGGGAATCTGAAGCTTTCTTT. This sequence encodes CASSLGQGESEAFF.